A single count supports the clone carrying this T cell receptor beta chain. Isolated RNA was reverse transcribed in full, so expressed TCRB transcripts were sequenced. Here immunoSEQ multiplex PCR was the method, and the copy in TCRdb shows in-frame clones only, minus some. There are over 40,000 clones in the sample; approximately 53% occur only once, and 0.25% lies in the top ten. These data come from a study of beta chain features in type 1 diabetes. Trimming left V 5 bases short and J 4 bases short, with 15 bases between. The germline V gene encodes CDR1 SEHNR and CDR2 FQNEAQ (reference sequence). CDR3 length: 14 residues.

This receptor was obtained from a woman in her twenties or thirties in good health. V is TRBV7-9 and J is TRBJ2-7; D may be TRBD1 (5 bases). Sequencing was performed on stem cell memory CD4+ T cells from blood. The CDR3 here is CASSENQGDYEQYF. CDR3 nucleotides: TGTGCCAGCAGCGAGAATCAGGGCGATTACGAGCAGTACTTC.